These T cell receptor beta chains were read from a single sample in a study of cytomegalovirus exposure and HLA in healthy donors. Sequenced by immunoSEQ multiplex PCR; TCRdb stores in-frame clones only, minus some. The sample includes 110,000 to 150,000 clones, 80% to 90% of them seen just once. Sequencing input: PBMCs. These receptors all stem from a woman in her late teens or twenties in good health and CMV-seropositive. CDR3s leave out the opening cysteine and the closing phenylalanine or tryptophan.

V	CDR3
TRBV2	ASSDGALQGTEETQY
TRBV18	ASSPKTADNSPLH
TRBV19	ASKSGNSNYGYT
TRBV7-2	ASSLAGGGTGNTIY
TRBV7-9	ASSSWEGSGVLYGYT
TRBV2	ASGSDRGYTEAF
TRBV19	ASSIQGGFVETQY
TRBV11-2	ASSLLRGQGTSEAF
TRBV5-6	ASSLIRENGYT
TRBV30	AWSGTSYEQY